This record concerns one TCR beta chain sequence. The data belong to a study of blood T cell repertoires in COVID-19. TCRdb's table, derived via immunoSEQ multiplex PCR, lists solely in-frame clones and lacks some. The sample records about 45,000 clones, approximately 85% being singletons. Trimming pared 10 bases from V and 2 bases from J, leaving 14 bases between. Germline V lookup: CDR1 SGHAT, CDR2 FQDESV (reference sequence). The CDR3 runs 13 residues. Sequenced: peripheral blood. This sequence joins TRBV11-1 and TRBJ2-5, with TRBD1 as a possible D gene (6 bases). The TCR comes from a woman aged 80 or over with acute or convalescent COVID-19. The CDR3 DNA reads as TGTGCCATCCAGGGGCTGGATCAAGAGACCCAGTACTTC. It translates to CAIQGLDQETQYF.